This passage covers 19 T cell receptor beta chains from one sample sequenced in a study of blood T cell repertoires in COVID-19. TCRdb's table, derived via immunoSEQ multiplex PCR, lists solely in-frame clones and lacks some. The data contain under 150,000 clones, about 77% of them seen just once; the ten biggest clones take up roughly 4.5%. Sequencing input: peripheral blood. The receptor set was obtained from a man aged 55 to 70 with acute or convalescent COVID-19.

The table lists this clone with a count of one. The gene calls are TRBV10-3 and TRBJ2-2, with TRBD1 matching over 9 bases. Germline lookup yields CDR1 ENHRY and CDR2 SYGVKD. V lost 10 bases, J lost 2 bases, and 11 bases stayed unmatched. This CDR3 region has 16 residues. CDR3 in amino acids: CATTVGTGKNTGELFF. Written as DNA, the CDR3 is TGTGCCACCACGGTCGGGACAGGGAAAAACACCGGGGAGCTGTTTTTT.

This sequence joins TRBV19 and TRBJ2-7; no reliable D call. V lost 1 base and J lost 5, with 15 bases in between. The V gene's germline CDR1 is LNHDA and CDR2 SQIVND (reference sequence). The length of the CDR3 is 15 residues. The CDR3 DNA reads as TGTGCCAGTAGTATAGTTAACAGTCCCTTCCACGAGCAGTACTTC. It is translated as CASSIVNSPFHEQYF.

The chain carries TRBV12-3 or TRBV12-4 and TRBJ2-7; D is possibly TRBD2 (5 bases). The CDR3 is 13 residues long. V was trimmed by 5 bases and J by 3 bases, leaving 11 bases between them. In DNA form, the CDR3 reads TGTGCCAGCAGTGGAGGACCGATCTACGAGCAGTACTTC. Its protein product is CASSGGPIYEQYF.

This clone was seen more than once but under ten times. The V and J genes are TRBV4-1 and TRBJ2-1; TRBD2 agrees at 9 bases. Unmatched junction bases numbered 6, after V lost 0 bases and J lost 3 bases. The CDR3 runs 17 residues. The germline gives CDR1 MGHRA, CDR2 YSYEKL. The CDR3 loop reads CASSQDPTSGIYNEQFF. CDR3 DNA: TGCGCCAGCAGCCAAGACCCGACTAGCGGAATCTACAATGAGCAGTTCTTC.

The gene calls are TRBV11-1 and TRBJ2-1; 8 bases align to TRBD1. V shed 5 bases, J shed 2 bases, and the junction held 8 bases outside the gene matches. The CDR3 sequence is 16 residues long. Germline CDR1 SGHAT, CDR2 FQDESV (reference sequence). The DNA for the CDR3 is TGTGCCAGCAGCCCGCCAGGGGGCCCAGCCTACAATGAGCAGTTCTTC. Translation: CASSPPGGPAYNEQFF.

This clone was observed a handful of times. V usage is TRBV12-3 or TRBV12-4 and J usage is TRBJ2-2; D gene uncertain. Trimming took off 6 bases at V and 4 bases at J, with 9 bases between the two ends. The CDR3 length is 13 residues. CDR3 coding DNA: TGTGCCAGCAGGCAACACAGCACCGGGGAGCTGTTTTTT. Its translation: CASRQHSTGELFF.

J is TRBJ2-7 and V is TRBV5-4; a weak D match, TRBD2 (6 bases). Per the germline V gene, CDR1 is SGHNT and CDR2 is YYREEE (reference sequence). This CDR3 has 14 amino acids. V gave up 1 base and J gave up 7 bases, with 15 bases separating them. This chain's CDR3 is CASSLSGVRGEQYF. CDR3 bases: TGTGCCAGCAGCTTGTCGGGAGTCCGCGGGGAGCAGTACTTC. The variable domain in full, completed from reference TRBV5-4 and TRBJ2-7, reads ETGVTQSPTHLIKTRGQQVTLRCSSQSGHNTVSWYQQALGQGPQFIFQYYREEENGRGNFPPRFSGLQFPNYSSELNVNALELDDSALYLCASSLSGVRGEQYFGPGTRLTVT.

The chain recombines TRBV10-3 with TRBJ2-7; 9 positions agree with TRBD2. The V segment lost 3 bases and the J segment 3 bases; nucleotides outside the gene matches: 6. Germline loops: CDR1 ENHRY, CDR2 SYGVKD. The CDR3 covers 15 residues. This CDR3 reads CAISEPSGNIYEQYF. CDR3 bases: TGTGCCATCAGTGAACCTAGCGGGAATATCTACGAGCAGTACTTC.

The chain is built from TRBV5-6 and TRBJ1-1; 7 bases line up with TRBD1. This CDR3 contains 15 residues. Germline V gene lookup returns CDR1 SGHDT and CDR2 YYEEEE. The junction had 15 bases not matched to a gene; V was cut back by 5 bases and J by 8 bases. The CDR3 protein is CASRKPDRTVKEAFF. The CDR3 DNA reads as TGTGCCAGCAGGAAACCGGACAGGACTGTTAAGGAAGCTTTCTTT.

This sequence joins TRBV10-1 and TRBJ2-2; TRBD2 aligns across 7 bases. The ends lost 4 bases at V and 5 bases at J; junction bases unmatched: 4. The germline V gene encodes CDR1 WNHNN and CDR2 SYGVQD (reference sequence). This CDR3 spans 14 amino acids. The CDR3 bases are TGCGCCAGCAGTGCGGGCGGGAGAACCGGGGAGCTGTTTTTT. Protein sequence: CASSAGGRTGELFF.

CDR3 DNA sequence: TGTGCCAGCAGCTTAGTGACAGTCACCCCCGAAGAGCACGAGCAGTACTTC. Protein: CASSLVTVTPEEHEQYF. The chain uses TRBV7-9 and TRBJ2-7, with D possibly TRBD1 on 5 matching bases. The CDR3 has 17 residues. The V end lost 1 base, the J end lost 5 bases, and 21 bases lay between the germline ends. Germline V lookup: CDR1 SEHNR, CDR2 FQNEAQ (reference sequence). Drawing the rest from reference TRBV7-9 and TRBJ2-7, the complete variable domain is DTGVSQNPRHKITKRGQNVTFRCDPISEHNRLYWYRQTLGQGPEFLTYFQNEAQLEKSRLLSDRFSAERPKGSFSTLEIQRTEQGDSAMYLCASSLVTVTPEEHEQYFGPGTRLTVT.

This clone was counted only a few times. The sample carries other DNA sequences with the same CDR3. J is TRBJ1-1 and V is TRBV18, with 9 nucleotides matching TRBD1. CDR3 size: 14 residues. Trimming took 3 bases from V and 1 from J; bases not matched to a gene: 0. Germline loops: CDR1 KGHSH, CDR2 LQKENI. The CDR3 region is CASSPGQGNTEAFF. CDR3 coding DNA: TGTGCCAGCTCACCGGGACAGGGGAACACTGAAGCTTTCTTT.

V usage is TRBV20-1 and J usage is TRBJ2-4; 8 bases fit TRBD2. The ends lost 3 bases at V and 8 bases at J; junction bases unmatched: 12. This CDR3 comprises 15 residues. Germline V lookup: CDR1 DFQATT, CDR2 SNEGSKA (reference sequence). In DNA form, the CDR3 reads TGCAGTGCTAGTTGGCGGGAGGAAAGGGGGGACATTCAGTACTTC. Protein: CSASWREERGDIQYF.

The chain couples TRBV6-5 to TRBJ2-1; TRBD1 agrees at 12 bases. Losses at the gene ends were 8 bases for V and 9 bases for J; bases not matched to a gene: 8. Germline CDR1 MNHEY, CDR2 SVGAGI. There are 14 residues in the CDR3. Written as DNA, the CDR3 is TGTGCCAGCGTGAGGGACAGGGGGCTGGTTGAGCAGTTCTTC. Its protein product is CASVRDRGLVEQFF.

The V call is TRBV5-1, the J call TRBJ1-6, with D possibly being TRBD1 (5 bases). The germline CDR1 and CDR2 sequences are SGHRS and YFSETQ. V lost 5 bases, J lost 14 bases, and 17 bases lay in between. CDR3 length: 13 residues. CDR3 DNA: TGCGCCAGCAGATTGTCCGGTACGGGGGCCCTCCACTTT. As protein: CASRLSGTGALHF.

The V call is TRBV7-2, the J call TRBJ2-1, with 9 bases lining up with TRBD2. The CDR3 consists of 16 residues. V lost 4 bases, J lost 4 bases, and 8 bases stayed unmatched. Looked up from germline, CDR1 is SGHTA and CDR2 is FQGNSA. Here the CDR3 reads CASSSLSGRGYNEQFF. CDR3 DNA sequence: TGTGCCAGCAGCTCCCTTAGCGGGAGAGGGTACAATGAGCAGTTCTTC.

The chain combines TRBV28 with TRBJ2-7; D is uncertain. CDR1 and CDR2 from the germline V gene are MDHEN and SYDVKM. The germline V and J ends were trimmed by 4 bases and 3 bases, with 13 bases remaining between them. The CDR3 runs 14 residues. The CDR3 DNA reads as TGTGCCAGCAGTTCGGAACCGGGTATCTACGAGCAGTACTTC. Encoded protein: CASSSEPGIYEQYF.

This clone appeared once. The chain combines TRBV28 with TRBJ2-1; 8 positions match TRBD1. This CDR3 spans 13 amino acids. Germline assignment: CDR1 MDHEN and CDR2 SYDVKM. The V gene end was trimmed by 9 bases and the J gene end by 4 bases; junction bases not matched to a gene: 5. The DNA for the CDR3 is TGTGCCAGGACCCGGGACAGGTACAATGAGCAGTTCTTC. It translates to CARTRDRYNEQFF.

This clone was observed a single time. The gene calls are TRBV6-1 and TRBJ2-1; 8 nucleotides align to TRBD1. Germline CDR1 is MNHNS and CDR2 is SASEGT. Trimming removed 3 bases from V and 8 bases from J; junction bases left unmatched: 3. This CDR3 contains 13 residues. The CDR3 coding sequence is TGTGCCAGCAGTGAGGCCAGGGGGCATGAGCAGTTCTTC. This sequence encodes CASSEARGHEQFF.